These 31 T cell receptor beta chains came from one sample sequenced in a study of blood T cell repertoires in COVID-19. Clones were sequenced by immunoSEQ multiplex PCR, and TCRdb holds only the in-frame ones, with some missing. The data contain 56,000 or so clones, over 75% of them singletons. Sequenced: peripheral blood. These receptors came from a human donor in a cohort sampled during active COVID-19.

Only one count was recorded for this clone. The V call is TRBV5-1, the J call TRBJ2-3; 11 bases fit TRBD2. Germline V gives CDR1 SGHRS, CDR2 YFSETQ. The CDR3 is 17 residues long. The V gene end was trimmed by 2 bases and the J gene end by 6 bases; junction bases not matched to a gene: 11. The chain's CDR3 is CASSLVTSGGSADTQYF. CDR3 nucleotides: TGCGCCAGCAGCTTAGTTACTAGCGGGGGTTCTGCGGATACGCAGTATTTT.

The chain combines TRBV19 with TRBJ2-1, with 7 nucleotides matching TRBD2. Germline V CDR1 and CDR2: LNHDA, SQIVND (reference sequence). J lost 0 bases, V lost 8 bases, and 4 bases had no gene match. CDR3 length: 14 residues. The CDR3 DNA reads as TGTGCCAGTGGGGGGGGGAGCTCCTACAATGAGCAGTTCTTC. Translation gives CASGGGSSYNEQFF.

The chain joins TRBV6-1 to TRBJ2-3; D might be TRBD1 (6 bases). Germline loops: CDR1 MNHNS, CDR2 SASEGT. The CDR3 runs to 16 residues. The germline V and J ends were trimmed by 4 bases and 3 bases, with 17 bases remaining between them. CDR3 sequence (DNA): TGTGCCAGCAGTGTCGGACAGCCCCTTTGGACAGATACGCAGTATTTT. Its protein product is CASSVGQPLWTDTQYF.

V and J are TRBV27 and TRBJ2-3; 7 nucleotides match TRBD2. The ends lost 1 base at V and 0 bases at J; junction bases unmatched: 7. CDR1 MNHEY and CDR2 SMNVEV come from the germline V gene (reference sequence). The length of the CDR3 is 17 residues. The CDR3 region is CASSLWSSGTSTDTQYF. Written as DNA, the CDR3 is TGTGCCAGCAGTTTATGGTCTAGCGGAACCAGCACAGATACGCAGTATTTT.

The chain links TRBV28 to TRBJ2-1, with 13 bases fitting TRBD2. In germline, CDR1 is MDHEN, CDR2 SYDVKM. This CDR3 spans 14 amino acids. Losses at the gene ends were 6 bases for V and 7 bases for J; bases not matched to a gene: 3. CDR3 protein: CASRSGLAGNEQFF. CDR3 sequence (DNA): TGTGCCAGCAGGTCGGGACTAGCGGGAAATGAGCAGTTCTTC.

The rearrangement uses TRBV7-3 and TRBJ2-7; TRBD1 might be the D (6 bases). In germline, CDR1 is SGHTA, CDR2 FQGTGA. CDR3 length: 13 residues. V dropped 5 bases and J dropped 6 bases, with 14 bases sitting between them. In DNA form, the CDR3 reads TGTGCCAGCAGCCAAACAGGGCAGGGCGAGCAGTACTTC. Its protein is CASSQTGQGEQYF.

The J gene is TRBJ2-5, the V gene TRBV4-1; the match to TRBD1 covers 9 bases. The CDR3 extends over 15 amino acids. Losses at the gene ends were 1 base for V and 6 bases for J; bases not matched to a gene: 6. CDR1 and CDR2 from the germline V gene are MGHRA and YSYEKL. For the CDR3, the DNA is TGCGCCAGCAGCCAAGGACCACAGGGGGCGCAGACCCAGTACTTC. Amino acid sequence: CASSQGPQGAQTQYF.

The chain uses TRBV5-3 and TRBJ1-2; D remains unclear. TRBV5-3 has ORF status, its function being uncertain. The CDR3 is made up of 11 amino acids. Trimming cost V 10 bases and J 3 bases, with 10 bases left between them. Here the CDR3 reads CAHRQDYGYTF. As DNA, the CDR3 is TGTGCCCATCGACAAGACTATGGCTACACCTTC.

The chain joins TRBV19 to TRBJ1-3, with D hard to call. V was cut by 6 bases and J by 0 bases, with 9 bases left in between. The CDR3 is 14 residues long. In germline, CDR1 is LNHDA, CDR2 SQIVND (reference sequence). The CDR3, as DNA: TGTGCCAGTAGGGAGCAGAGCTCTGGAAACACCATATATTTT. This gives the protein CASREQSSGNTIYF.

The chain uses TRBV2 and TRBJ2-1; 12 bases line up with TRBD2. This CDR3 comprises 15 residues. V lost 5 bases to trimming and J lost 2 bases; unmatched junction nucleotides: 1. Germline-derived CDR1 and CDR2 are SNHLY and FYNNEI. Here the CDR3 reads CASSPSGRAYNEQFF. As DNA, the CDR3 is TGTGCCAGCAGTCCTAGCGGGAGGGCCTACAATGAGCAGTTCTTC.

The chain employs TRBV12-2 and TRBJ2-1; TRBD2 is the table's D call, not checked against the DNA. TRBV12-2 is a documented pseudogene. There are 17 residues in the CDR3. DNA for the CDR3: TGTGCAAGTCGCTTAGTCCGACTAGCGGGAAGGTACAATGAGCAGTTCTTC. Translated: CASRLVRLAGRYNEQFF.

Of note for this clone: This same CDR3 is encoded by further DNA sequences in the sample. The gene calls are TRBV5-4 and TRBJ2-3; unclear D gene. This CDR3 region has 13 residues. Germline V gene data show CDR1 as SGHNT and CDR2 as YYREEE (reference sequence). Trimming took 0 bases from V and 4 from J, leaving 6 bases between them. CDR3 coding DNA: TGTGCCAGCAGCTTGGCAGGTGCAGATACGCAGTATTTT. This codes for CASSLAGADTQYF.

The chain joins TRBV5-6 to TRBJ1-2; 8 nucleotides align to TRBD1. V was clipped by 3 bases and J by 8 bases; unmatched bases: 6. CDR1 SGHDT and CDR2 YYEEEE come from the germline V gene. There are 13 residues in the CDR3. CDR3 loop: CASSSQGVGGYTF. The CDR3 nucleotides are TGTGCCAGCAGCTCACAGGGGGTAGGGGGCTACACCTTC.

The chain carries TRBV6-6 and TRBJ1-3; 8 bases match TRBD1. Germline CDR1 and CDR2: MNHNY and SVGAGI (reference sequence). This CDR3 spans 16 amino acids. With 5 bases clipped from V and 2 bases from J, the junction kept 8 bases outside the gene matches. The CDR3 here is CASSRTGSVPGNTIYF. The DNA for the CDR3 is TGTGCCAGCAGTCGGACAGGGTCGGTGCCTGGAAACACCATATATTTT.

The chain recombines TRBV2 with TRBJ2-7; D remains unclear. The CDR3 is made up of 12 amino acids. In germline, CDR1 is SNHLY, CDR2 FYNNEI. Trimming removed 4 bases from V and 3 bases from J, with 7 bases in between. The CDR3 DNA reads TGTGCCAGCAGTGGGCACTACTACGAGCAGTACTTC. It codes for CASSGHYYEQYF.

The chain is built from TRBV6-5 and TRBJ2-7, with 7 nucleotides matching TRBD2. Trimming at V came to 6 bases and at J to 7 bases, leaving 15 bases not matched to a gene. The CDR3 loop spans 15 amino acids. In germline, CDR1 is MNHEY, CDR2 SVGAGI. Written as DNA, the CDR3 is TGTGCCAGCAGACAGATGAGCGGGAACTCTGGAGAGCAGTACTTC. Its translation is CASRQMSGNSGEQYF.

The chain carries TRBV6-5 and TRBJ2-7; 11 bases map to TRBD1. The germline CDR1 and CDR2 sequences are MNHEY and SVGAGI. The CDR3 has 15 amino acids. Trimming removed 4 bases from V and 0 bases from J; junction bases left unmatched: 2. CDR3 in DNA: TGTGCCAGCAGTTCGGGGACAGGGGGCTCCTACGAGCAGTACTTC. This translates into CASSSGTGGSYEQYF.

Comment on this clone: Here the CDR3 omits its conserved ending phenylalanine or tryptophan, so a read error is the likely source. No DNA is shown, since the ends of the CDR3 on it are uncertain; the CDR3 is the one TCRdb lists. The chain combines TRBV2 with TRBJ1-1; the tabulated D call, TRBD1, remains unverified against the DNA. The CDR3 extends over 14 residues, inclusive of both ends. Germline CDR1 is SNHLY and CDR2 is FYNNEI. CDR3 protein: CASSPTGGEVPRES.

The chain is built from TRBV4-2 and TRBJ1-2, with TRBD1 as a possible D gene (5 bases). Trimming shortened V by 2 bases and J by 4 bases, and 11 bases separated the two germline ends. CDR1 is LGHNA and CDR2 is YNFKEQ in the germline V gene. The CDR3 is 14 amino acids. The CDR3 DNA reads TGTGCCAGCAGCCAACAAAAGCAGGGCTATGGCTACACCTTC. It translates to CASSQQKQGYGYTF.

This chain connects TRBV5-1 to TRBJ2-1; TRBD2 might be the D (6 bases). V lost 0 bases and J 10 bases, leaving 20 bases between the germline ends. The CDR3 loop spans 16 amino acids. Germline-derived CDR1 and CDR2 are SGHRS and YFSETQ. CDR3 bases: TGCGCCAGCAGCTTGGGGGGTAGCCCCGAAGGAGGGGAGCAGTTCTTC. It encodes CASSLGGSPEGGEQFF.

This rearrangement joins TRBV7-8 to TRBJ2-7, with 10 bases lining up with TRBD2. CDR3 length: 16 residues. Trimming took 1 base from V and 2 from J; bases not matched to a gene: 5. In germline, CDR1 is SGHVS, CDR2 FQNEAQ. The CDR3 is CASSLVAGGLTYEQYF. In DNA, the CDR3 is TGTGCCAGCAGCTTAGTAGCGGGGGGCCTGACCTACGAGCAGTACTTC.

J is TRBJ2-7 and V is TRBV2, with 9 bases fitting TRBD1. CDR1 and CDR2 from the germline V gene are SNHLY and FYNNEI. This CDR3 is 13 amino acids long. Trimming took 4 bases from V and 5 from J; bases not matched to a gene: 3. This CDR3 reads CASSVTGGHEQYF. CDR3 sequence (DNA): TGTGCCAGCAGTGTGACAGGGGGGCACGAGCAGTACTTC.

The J gene is TRBJ2-3, the V gene TRBV5-1, with 9 bases aligning to TRBD2. V lost 3 bases to trimming and J lost 0 bases; unmatched junction nucleotides: 8. Germline loops: CDR1 SGHRS, CDR2 YFSETQ. This CDR3 is 17 amino acids long. For the CDR3, the DNA is TGCGCCAGCAGCTCGGTACTAGCGGGTGCTAGCACAGATACGCAGTATTTT. This translates into CASSSVLAGASTDTQYF.

V and J are TRBV10-3 and TRBJ1-5; 8 positions match TRBD1. This CDR3 spans 15 amino acids. Germline V CDR1 and CDR2: ENHRY, SYGVKD. With 6 bases clipped from V and 0 bases from J, the junction kept 4 bases outside the gene matches. CDR3 DNA: TGTGCCATCAGGGCAGGACAGGGTAGCAATCAGCCCCAGCATTTT. Its protein product is CAIRAGQGSNQPQHF.

V gene TRBV7-9 combines with J gene TRBJ2-5, with D unresolved. Germline CDR1 reads SEHNR; CDR2 reads FQNEAQ (reference sequence). Deletions cut 4 bases from V and 2 bases from J, with 5 bases between. This CDR3 spans 12 amino acids. For the CDR3, the DNA is TGTGCCAGCAGCTCCACTCAAGAGACCCAGTACTTC. Its translation is CASSSTQETQYF.

The chain is built from TRBV28 and TRBJ2-3; 9 bases map to TRBD2. CDR1 is MDHEN, CDR2 SYDVKM, per germline. V shed 8 bases, J shed 6 bases, and the junction held 12 bases outside the gene matches. The CDR3 sequence is 15 residues long. CDR3 sequence (DNA): TGTGCCAGCGAGACTAGCGGCCCTCGAGAGGATACGCAGTATTTT. Encoded protein: CASETSGPREDTQYF.

The genes are TRBV10-1 and TRBJ1-5, with 8 bases aligning to TRBD1. The CDR3 runs to 17 residues. The ends lost 3 bases at V and 5 bases at J; junction bases unmatched: 12. Germline CDR1 and CDR2: WNHNN and SYGVQD (reference sequence). The CDR3 spells CASSDRSLDRGDQPQHF. The CDR3, as DNA: TGCGCCAGCAGTGACCGATCCCTTGACAGGGGAGATCAGCCCCAGCATTTT.

The chain carries TRBV4-2 and TRBJ1-4; D is possibly TRBD1 (5 bases). V was shortened by 0 bases and J by 7 bases, with 27 bases between the two germline ends. The CDR3 has 20 residues. From germline, CDR1 is LGHNA and CDR2 YNFKEQ. CDR3: CASSQDGQGGNGPAGEKLFF. CDR3 sequence (DNA): TGTGCCAGCAGCCAAGATGGGCAGGGTGGAAACGGCCCAGCGGGTGAAAAACTGTTTTTT.

V and J are TRBV9 and TRBJ2-7; 8 bases agree with TRBD1. Germline CDR1 reads SGDLS; CDR2 reads YYNGEE. The CDR3 is made up of 16 amino acids. V shed 4 bases, J shed 2 bases, and the junction held 11 bases outside the gene matches. In DNA form, the CDR3 reads TGTGCCAGCAGCCCCAGACGGACAGGGACCGCCTACGAGCAGTACTTC. It translates to CASSPRRTGTAYEQYF.

V and J are TRBV6-2 or TRBV6-3 and TRBJ2-3; D gene unclear. This CDR3 has 15 residues. V was shortened by 2 bases and J by 0 bases, with 9 bases between the two germline ends. The germline V gene has CDR1 MNHEY and CDR2 SVGEGT. CDR3 nucleotides: TGTGCCAGCAGTTACGGCGGAACTAGCACAGATACGCAGTATTTT. This codes for CASSYGGTSTDTQYF.

The chain combines TRBV9 with TRBJ2-1; D unresolved. V was shortened by 4 bases and J by 0 bases, with 14 bases between the two germline ends. Germline values: CDR1 SGDLS, CDR2 YYNGEE. The CDR3 extends over 16 amino acids. The CDR3 is CASSPQTRSSYNEQFF. In DNA, the CDR3 is TGTGCCAGCAGCCCCCAGACTCGGAGCTCCTACAATGAGCAGTTCTTC.